Listed below are T cell receptor beta chains from one sample, sequenced in a study of identical twins. From the 5' RACE reads, TCRdb called clonotypes with MiXCR, one entry per CDR3 protein. This sample yields about 530,000 distinct CDR3 sequences, of which 20% to 25% are seen a single time; approximately 0.52% belongs to the top ten. These data also featured in a second study, about yellow fever vaccine responses in identical twins.

The sequenced sample consisted of CD4+ T cells sorted from blood. The source is a woman younger than 30 in good health. The CDR3 runs from the conserved cysteine through the conserved F or W. The order of the fields is J gene, clone size, V gene, CDR3 protein. Clone size, where shown, is once, few, many, or a class for clones that have expanded.

TRBJ2-5 few TRBV11-2 CASSLVPGTFMETQYF
TRBJ2-7 NA TRBV18 CASSPNRGEQYF
TRBJ2-3 few TRBV4-1 CASSQLKSGTSTDTQYF
TRBJ2-1 NA TRBV7-2 CASSHRSSSYNEQFF
TRBJ2-3 few TRBV20-1 CSASIWDPSTDTQYF
TRBJ1-1 NA TRBV10-3 CAISVGTAPEAFF
TRBJ2-3 NA TRBV6-1 CASGTGGAGDTQYF
TRBJ2-6 NA TRBV20-1 CSARRGGPAYSGANVLTF
TRBJ1-1 NA TRBV18 CASSPSSGLSAEAFF
TRBJ2-7 NA TRBV5-1 CASSEGTSRAYEQYF
TRBJ2-1 few TRBV9 CASSAYSYNEQFF
TRBJ1-2 NA TRBV10-3 CAISDRAYGYTF
TRBJ2-7 many TRBV5-1 CASSDSTYEQYF
TRBJ2-5 few TRBV5-1 CASSLEGLRETQYF
TRBJ2-3 many TRBV12-3/TRBV12-4 CASSFGGRSTDTQYF
TRBJ2-3 NA TRBV6-1 CASRDSYTDTQYF
TRBJ2-1 NA TRBV2 CASSVDRATNEQFF
TRBJ1-6 many TRBV12-3/TRBV12-4 CASSFEGGNSPLHF
TRBJ2-5 few TRBV4-1 CASSQDRRSETQYF
TRBJ2-5 NA TRBV5-1 CASSLLAGGYQETQYF
TRBJ2-3 once TRBV5-3 CARSLSVSWGNLPDTQYF
TRBJ2-1 many TRBV28 CASRPQTAGSYNEQFF
TRBJ2-2 NA TRBV12-3/TRBV12-4 CASSFWTGVTGELFF
TRBJ1-2 NA TRBV6-2/TRBV6-3 CASSYHRLNGYTF
TRBJ2-7 few TRBV7-3 CASSLEGQGEQYF
TRBJ2-7 few TRBV28 CASSLVGLAGGPQYEQYF
TRBJ2-2 few TRBV29-1 CSVDFSLAGGPVRSGELFF
TRBJ2-3 few TRBV4-1 CASSQGGRLPDTQYF
TRBJ2-7 few TRBV12-3/TRBV12-4 CASRPGQIYEQYF
TRBJ1-2 NA TRBV29-1 CSVDREGDGYTF
TRBJ2-5 NA TRBV25-1 CASSEYLVGEGKETQYF
TRBJ2-1 NA TRBV27 CASSLGTPLTDEQFF
TRBJ2-5 NA TRBV6-1 CASSEWGRRYQETQYF
TRBJ2-1 NA TRBV5-6 CASSLGGTSGGRMQFF
TRBJ2-5 NA TRBV18 CASSPAGTGTLWQYF
TRBJ2-1 few TRBV5-1 CASSLGRSGYEQFF
TRBJ2-3 NA TRBV29-1 CSVDSAAVGQYF